The T cell receptor (beta chain) under discussion was sequenced for a study of shared clonotypes between healthy human individuals. Concerning this clone: Its antigen is not identified.

Findings and caveats of the study: Unshared clonotypes carried lower generation probabilities than those common to all four donors.

The protocol was immunoSEQ multiplex PCR, while the TCRdb copy is restricted to in-frame clones and leaves out a portion. This sample has around 2,000,000 clones, with roughly 96% found just once. This clonotype was sampled from a man younger than 35 in good health. Sequencing input: naive CD4+ T cells sorted from blood. Subset in this sample: CD45RA+ positively selected.

The CDR3 sequence: CASSSYSTGRGEAFF. The CDR3 nucleotides are TGTGCCAGCAGTTCCTACTCGACAGGGAGGGGGGAAGCTTTCTTT. The chain combines TRBV6-5 with TRBJ1-1; 7 nucleotides agree with TRBD1. CDR1 and CDR2 from the germline V gene are MNHEY and SVGAGI. The junction had 13 bases not matched to a gene; V was cut back by 4 bases and J by 8 bases. This CDR3 is 15 amino acids long.